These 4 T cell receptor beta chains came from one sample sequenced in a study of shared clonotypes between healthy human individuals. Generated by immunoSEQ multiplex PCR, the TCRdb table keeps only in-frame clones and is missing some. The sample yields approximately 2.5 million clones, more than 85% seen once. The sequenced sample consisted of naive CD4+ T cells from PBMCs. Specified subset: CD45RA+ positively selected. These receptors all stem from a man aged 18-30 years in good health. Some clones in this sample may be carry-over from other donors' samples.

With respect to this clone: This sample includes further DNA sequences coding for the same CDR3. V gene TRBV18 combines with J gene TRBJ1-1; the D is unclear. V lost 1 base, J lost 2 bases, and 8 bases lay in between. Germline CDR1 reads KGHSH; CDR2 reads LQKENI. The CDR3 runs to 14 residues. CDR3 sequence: CASSPRSANTEAFF. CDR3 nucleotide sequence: TGTGCCAGCTCACCACGGTCAGCTAACACTGAAGCTTTCTTT.

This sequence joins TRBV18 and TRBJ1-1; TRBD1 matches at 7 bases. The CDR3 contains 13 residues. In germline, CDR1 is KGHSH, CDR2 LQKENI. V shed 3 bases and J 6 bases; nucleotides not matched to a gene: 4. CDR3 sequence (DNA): TGTGCCAGCTCACCGGGACAGACGTCTGAAGCTTTCTTT. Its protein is CASSPGQTSEAFF.

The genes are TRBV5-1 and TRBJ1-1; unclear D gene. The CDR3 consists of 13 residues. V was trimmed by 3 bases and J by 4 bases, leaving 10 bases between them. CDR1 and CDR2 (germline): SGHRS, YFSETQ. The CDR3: CASSSAPGTEAFF. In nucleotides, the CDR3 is TGCGCCAGCAGCTCGGCCCCCGGCACTGAAGCTTTCTTT.

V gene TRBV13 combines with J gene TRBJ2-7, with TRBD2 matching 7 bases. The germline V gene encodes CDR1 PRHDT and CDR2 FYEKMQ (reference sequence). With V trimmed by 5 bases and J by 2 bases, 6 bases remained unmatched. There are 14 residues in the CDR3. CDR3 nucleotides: TGTGCCAGCAGCCCTCGGGAGGACCCCTACGAGCAGTACTTC. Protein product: CASSPREDPYEQYF.